This TCR beta chain is from a study of read filtering for tumor transcriptome and immune sequencing. About the research overall: Among patients, 17 were male and approximately 15 female, aged 47 to 80 (mean about 69). Study-wide results and limits: Compared with RNA-seq, IR-seq gave much higher clonotype depth and reliability. About 82% of IR-seq clonotypes had a single read, yet these held about 3.5% of reads.

Sampling of bone marrow took place during active disease in every patient. This clonotype was observed at least ten times. Antigen unknown. This CDR3 has 16 amino acids. V was pared by 5 bases and J by 0 bases, with 14 bases between. Germline values: CDR1 LNHDA, CDR2 SQIVND (reference sequence). From roughly 0.4 ug of RNA, a library with molecular barcoded alpha/delta and beta/gamma adaptors was made. TCRdb analysed the reads with MiXCR anew, one entry per CDR3 protein. The sample includes tens of thousands of distinct CDR3 sequences, 20% to 25% seen only once; the top ten take about 15%. The sample taken for sequencing was a population of CD138-negative cells sorted from bone marrow. The TCR originated in a donor aged 40 or older with multiple myeloma. V gene TRBV19 combines with J gene TRBJ2-1; the D gene is possibly TRBD2 (5 bases). The CDR3 region is CASSPPGIGSYNEQFF. For the CDR3, the DNA is TGTGCCAGTAGTCCGCCGGGGATCGGCTCCTACAATGAGCAGTTCTTC.